This T cell receptor beta chain is from a study of blood T cell repertoires in COVID-19. As for the study in general: The United States, Italy and Spain were the sources of the acute and convalescent COVID-19 samples. The cDNA or gDNA used as material had been derived from T cells, B-cell-depleted T cells, or PBMCs.

CDR3 length equals 16 residues. Germline CDR1 is PRHDT and CDR2 is FYEKMQ (reference sequence). The V gene lost 5 bases and the J gene lost 3 bases, with 16 bases spanning the gap. This clone was picked up a small number of times. In the original analysis: Amplification with reference gene primers provided the estimates of nucleated cell counts. Some clones are missing from TCRdb's copy, which holds only in-frame ones; the method was immunoSEQ multiplex PCR. V and J calls plus clone size are reproduced from that table; the DNA served to infer D and trimming. The sample yields 130,000 to 150,000 clones, approximately 90% seen once.

The sample comprised peripheral blood. The sequence was collected from a woman aged 60-75 years with active COVID-19. The chain carries TRBV13 and TRBJ2-2; D unclear. CDR3 loop: CASSLQTSTDTGELFF. The CDR3 region has the DNA TGTGCCAGCAGCCTTCAGACTTCGACCGACACCGGGGAGCTGTTTTTT.